This T cell receptor (beta chain) was retrieved from a study of cytotoxic CD8 clonotypes in ibrutinib-treated CLL. Findings and caveats of the study: Baseline levels were approached again at progression, after clonality had risen at ibrutinib response. There were few public clonotypes, and on treatment they contracted or stayed stable. Baseline clonality, higher than in age-matched healthy donors, tracked circulating CD8+ T-cell counts.

PBMCs that had been cryopreserved were the source of roughly 2.2 micrograms of genomic DNA for TCR beta libraries. There are 15 residues in the CDR3. CDR1 is MNHEY and CDR2 is SVGAGI in the germline V gene. V lost 7 bases and J lost 1; bases outside the gene matches: 6. Concerning this clone itself: Its antigen remains unidentified.

Clones were sequenced by immunoSEQ multiplex PCR, and TCRdb holds only the in-frame ones, with some missing. The sample has about 130,000 clones; around 84% are singletons. This chain joins TRBV6-5 and TRBJ1-3; 8 positions match TRBD1. The source was PBMCs, collected after 24 months of ibrutinib treatment. The sequence derives from a human donor with chronic lymphocytic leukemia. CDR3 nucleotide sequence: TGTGCCAGCACCAGACAGGGGAAATCTGGAAACACCATATATTTT. This translates into CASTRQGKSGNTIYF.